The next 4 T cell receptor beta chains were all read from a single sample in a study of blood T cell repertoires in COVID-19. This table comes from immunoSEQ multiplex PCR, and its TCRdb copy is limited to in-frame clones, with some not included. The sample includes 250,000 or so clones, around 86% seen only once; the top ten take more than 6.5%. The sequencing input was peripheral blood. These TCRs come from an older woman with active or convalescent COVID-19.

The chain combines TRBV13 with TRBJ2-7, with 7 positions matching TRBD1. Germline V gene lookup returns CDR1 PRHDT and CDR2 FYEKMQ (reference sequence). With V trimmed by 5 bases and J by 1 base, 11 bases remained unmatched. This CDR3 region has 16 residues. The CDR3 DNA follows: TGTGCCAGCAGCCCGTTTTCTGGACAGGAGTCCTACGAGCAGTACTTC. This sequence encodes CASSPFSGQESYEQYF.

The rearrangement uses TRBV10-3 and TRBJ2-2; 8 positions agree with TRBD1. This CDR3 has 15 residues. J gave up 1 base and V 9 bases, and 7 bases lay outside the gene matches. Germline V gene lookup returns CDR1 ENHRY and CDR2 SYGVKD. CDR3 in DNA: TGTGCCATTGGGGGAGGACAGGGGAACACCGGGGAGCTGTTTTTT. Protein: CAIGGGQGNTGELFF.

The CDR3 reads CASSDYRGANYGYTF. In nucleotides, the CDR3 is TGTGCCAGTAGCGATTACAGGGGAGCTAACTATGGCTACACCTTC. The V call is TRBV19, the J call TRBJ1-2; 7 bases are shared with TRBD1. The CDR3 has 15 residues. The germline V gene encodes CDR1 LNHDA and CDR2 SQIVND (reference sequence). J lost 0 bases, V lost 6 bases, and 7 bases had no gene match.

This sequence joins TRBV29-1 and TRBJ1-1; D may be TRBD1 (5 bases). Per germline, CDR1 SQVTM and CDR2 ANQGSEA. V shed 3 bases and J shed 1 base, with 12 bases lying between them. This CDR3 is 14 amino acids long. The CDR3 is CSVEGPPTNTEAFF. The CDR3 nucleotides are TGCAGCGTTGAGGGGCCCCCTACGAACACTGAAGCTTTCTTT.